This T cell receptor (beta chain) stems from a study of blood T cells in healthy people across ages. Overall study context: Template switching recovered approximately one barcoded beta molecule for every two T cells.

Whole-study results and caveats: Older individuals had lower TCR beta diversity per million T cells (the decline was roughly linear).

They isolated at least 6 million PBMCs from each sample. V trimming: 6 bases; J trimming: 5 bases; junction bases outside the gene matches: 5. This CDR3 is 15 amino acids long. Looked up from germline, CDR1 is SGDLS and CDR2 is YYNGEE. Alongside a J-beta primer mix, a sample-barcoded 5' primer served in a second PCR lasting about 7 to 12 cycles. TCRdb reprocessed the 5' RACE reads with MiXCR, giving one entry per CDR3 protein. The table records around 1.5 million distinct CDR3 sequences, about 35% of them present only once. In this sample, this clonotype turned up a few times. Its antigen is currently unknown.

V usage is TRBV9 and J usage is TRBJ2-3; 14 nucleotides agree with TRBD2. This TCR was recovered from a woman in her twenties or thirties in good health. Sequencing was done on a sample of blood. CDR3 loop: CASTAGLAGVDTQYF. The CDR3 DNA reads TGTGCCAGCACTGCGGGACTAGCGGGAGTAGATACGCAGTATTTT.